This entry describes one TCR beta chain. Antigen: not known. Through a sample-barcoded 5' primer and a J-beta primer mix, a second PCR was run for roughly 6 to 11 cycles. A template-switch adaptor that had 12 random nucleotides put a tag on each cDNA molecule. No fewer than 3 million CDR3-containing paired-end reads came from each sample. TCRdb fed the 5' RACE reads into MiXCR, producing one record per CDR3 protein. Of some 1.6 million distinct CDR3 sequences listed, roughly 32% are singletons. Trimming left V 3 bases short and J 6 bases short, with 13 bases between. This CDR3 is built from 13 residues. The germline gives CDR1 DFQATT, CDR2 SNEGSKA (reference sequence). These data come from a study of blood T cells in healthy people across ages. The study's findings and limits: It was not possible, with unsorted PBMCs, to conclusively compare naive and antigen-experienced cells.

Extracted total RNA amounted to at least 5 micrograms for each sample. The sequenced material came from blood. The chain is built from TRBV20-1 and TRBJ2-3, with D tentatively TRBD1 or TRBD2 (6 bases each). The sequence came from a woman in her twenties or thirties in good health. The CDR3 DNA follows: TGCAGTGCTAGCGGGGGCCCCTCGGATACGCAGTATTTT. Amino acids: CSASGGPSDTQYF.